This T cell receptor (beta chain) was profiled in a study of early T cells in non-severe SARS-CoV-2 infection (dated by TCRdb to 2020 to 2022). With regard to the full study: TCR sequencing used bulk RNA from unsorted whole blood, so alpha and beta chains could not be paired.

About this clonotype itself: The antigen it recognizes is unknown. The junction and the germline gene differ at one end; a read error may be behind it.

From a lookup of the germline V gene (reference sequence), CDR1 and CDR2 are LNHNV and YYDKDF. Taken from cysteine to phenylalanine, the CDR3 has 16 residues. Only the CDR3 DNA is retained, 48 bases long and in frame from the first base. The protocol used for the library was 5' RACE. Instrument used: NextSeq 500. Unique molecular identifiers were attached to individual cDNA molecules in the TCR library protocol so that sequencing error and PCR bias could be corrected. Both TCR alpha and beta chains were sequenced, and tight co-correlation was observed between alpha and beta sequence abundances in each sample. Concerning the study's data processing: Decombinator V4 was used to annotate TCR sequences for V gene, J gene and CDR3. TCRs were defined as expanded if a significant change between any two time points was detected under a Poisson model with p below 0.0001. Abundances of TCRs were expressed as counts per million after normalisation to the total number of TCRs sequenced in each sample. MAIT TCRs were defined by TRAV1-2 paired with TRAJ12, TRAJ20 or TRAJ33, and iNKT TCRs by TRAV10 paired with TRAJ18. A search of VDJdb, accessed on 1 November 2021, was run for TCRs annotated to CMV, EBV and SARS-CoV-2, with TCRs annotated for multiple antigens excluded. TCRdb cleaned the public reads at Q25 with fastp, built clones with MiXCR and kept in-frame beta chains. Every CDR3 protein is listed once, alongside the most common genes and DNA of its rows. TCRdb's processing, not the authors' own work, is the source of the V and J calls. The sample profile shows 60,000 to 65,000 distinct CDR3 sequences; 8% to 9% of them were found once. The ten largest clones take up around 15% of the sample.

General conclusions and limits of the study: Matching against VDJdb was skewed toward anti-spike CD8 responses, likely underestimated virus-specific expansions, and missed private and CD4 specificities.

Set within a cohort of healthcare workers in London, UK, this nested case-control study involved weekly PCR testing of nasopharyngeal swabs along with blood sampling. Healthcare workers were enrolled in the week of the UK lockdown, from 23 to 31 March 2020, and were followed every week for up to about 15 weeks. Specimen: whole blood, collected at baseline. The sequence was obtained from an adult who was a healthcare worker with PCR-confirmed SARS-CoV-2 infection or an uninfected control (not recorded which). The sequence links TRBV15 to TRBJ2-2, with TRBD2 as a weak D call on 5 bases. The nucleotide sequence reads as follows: TGTGCCACCAGCAGAGATGAGACGGTGAACACCGGGGAGCTCTTTTTT. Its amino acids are CATSRDETVNTGELFF.